This paragraph reports one T cell receptor (beta chain). Its antigen is undetermined. This record comes from a study of post-analysis software for immune sequencing data. Study context: There were relapsing-remitting, secondary progressive and progressive-relapsing multiple sclerosis among the disease courses included. Whole-study findings and limits: Under F measure analysis, samples from one preparation batch co-clustered strongly. Compared against controls, patients with multiple sclerosis displayed significantly lower normalized Chao1 diversity.

TCR beta cDNA libraries included unique molecular identifiers. T cells numbering about 0.85 to 11 million yielded cDNA molecules that totaled roughly 0.5 million. Via MiXCR, TCRdb re-called the PCR reads, giving one row per CDR3 protein. This sample has hundreds of thousands of distinct CDR3 sequences, with approximately 59% found just once. This sequence was found in a girl aged 2 to 9 with multiple sclerosis. Material: blood.

The CDR3 DNA reads TGTGCCAGCAGAGGACAGTTAACCTCCTACGAGCAGTACTTC. Residues: CASRGQLTSYEQYF. The rearrangement uses TRBV6-1 and TRBJ2-7; D may be TRBD1 (6 bases). Germline assignment: CDR1 MNHNS and CDR2 SASEGT. V was shortened by 6 bases and J by 0 bases, with 12 bases between the two germline ends. This CDR3 has 14 residues.